This TCR beta chain was recorded in a study of T cells after yellow fever vaccination. Overall study context: Low-cell-number fractions underwent preparation using SMART-Seq v4 Ultra Low Input. Study-level results: Faster peaking, at day 5 versus 15, marked a secondary response that was weaker. Re-detected after boosting: most primary clones, 96% of CD4 and about 85% of CD8. Any FACS-sorted repertoire could hold abundant clonotypes that contaminate it from the bulk population.

This CDR3 spans 18 amino acids. Germline V CDR1 and CDR2: LGHDT, YNNKEL (reference sequence). The trim removed 1 base at V and 1 base at J, leaving 9 bases unmatched. TCRdb fed the 5' RACE reads into MiXCR, producing one record per CDR3 protein. The sample lists about 52,000 distinct CDR3 sequences, less than 8.5% occurring once. This clonotype was counted between two and nine times. The sample here was CD8+ T cells not binding an NS4B(214-222) dextramer, sorted from PBMCs, taken more than 40 days after the first yellow fever vaccination. This TCR derives from a man younger than 30 who received the YFV17D yellow fever vaccine. The rearrangement uses TRBV3-1 and TRBJ1-5; 8 bases align to TRBD1. In DNA, the CDR3 is TGTGCCAGCAGCCAAGGCAGGGGGCTTTCGAAAAGCAATCAGCCCCAGCATTTT. Its translation: CASSQGRGLSKSNQPQHF.